Listed here are 31 T cell receptor beta chains from one sample, sequenced in a study of T cells in narcolepsy. Only in-frame clones appear in the TCRdb table, and some are missing; sequencing was by immunoSEQ multiplex PCR. Here the sample spans approximately 30,000 clones, roughly 80% being singletons. Sequenced material: memory (CD45RA-) CD4+ T cells from blood. The receptor set was obtained from a human donor in good health.

The chain recombines TRBV28 with TRBJ2-7; 8 bases fit TRBD2. The germline CDR1 and CDR2 sequences are MDHEN and SYDVKM. This CDR3 comprises 13 residues. The ends lost 9 bases at V and 3 bases at J; junction bases unmatched: 7. Written as DNA, the CDR3 is TGTGCCAGTGGGGCGCTAGCGGGCTACGAGCAGTACTTC. Protein product: CASGALAGYEQYF.

The chain joins TRBV11-2 to TRBJ2-6; the D is unclear. V was cut by 1 base and J by 1 base, with 2 bases left in between. Germline V gene data show CDR1 as SGHAT and CDR2 as FQNNGV. CDR3 length: 14 residues. The CDR3 nucleotides are TGTGCCAGCAGCTTAGCTTCTGGGGCCAACGTCCTGACTTTC. It specifies CASSLASGANVLTF.

The chain combines TRBV18 with TRBJ2-5, with D uncertain. Germline CDR1 reads KGHSH; CDR2 reads LQKENI. V gave up 3 bases and J gave up 7 bases, with 12 bases separating them. The CDR3 has 13 amino acids. The CDR3 nucleotides read TGTGCCAGCTCACCGGTGCCGGCCGGGACCCAGTACTTC. Amino acid sequence: CASSPVPAGTQYF.

This chain uses TRBV10-3 with TRBJ2-6; 12 bases agree with TRBD1. Germline assignment: CDR1 ENHRY and CDR2 SYGVKD. J lost 2 bases, V lost 3 bases, and 11 bases had no gene match. The CDR3 spans 20 residues. The CDR3 is CAISEIVGQGASAGANVLTF. The CDR3 nucleotides are TGTGCCATCAGTGAAATTGTGGGACAGGGGGCTTCCGCTGGGGCCAACGTCCTGACTTTC.

V is TRBV7-2 and J is TRBJ2-3; no definite D call. The CDR3 is made up of 14 amino acids. V was clipped by 5 bases and J by 6 bases, with 15 bases between them. CDR1 and CDR2 from the germline V gene are SGHTA and FQGNSA. The CDR3 DNA reads as TGTGCCAGCAGCCCAAACCGGCAAAGGGATACGCAGTATTTT. It is translated as CASSPNRQRDTQYF.

The chain recombines TRBV6-5 with TRBJ2-7; TRBD1 matches at 8 bases. V was pared by 7 bases and J by 2 bases, with 4 bases of the junction left unmatched. Germline V gene data show CDR1 as MNHEY and CDR2 as SVGAGI. CDR3 length equals 13 residues. The CDR3 DNA is TGTGCCAGCACCTGGGACAGGCCCTACGAGCAGTACTTC. Its translation is CASTWDRPYEQYF.

The chain couples TRBV7-9 to TRBJ2-7, with TRBD1 matching over 10 bases. Germline assignment: CDR1 SEHNR and CDR2 FQNEAQ (reference sequence). CDR3 length: 15 amino acids. The ends lost 3 bases at V and 4 bases at J; junction bases unmatched: 6. The CDR3 sequence: CASSLAGQGVYEQYF. The CDR3 DNA is TGTGCCAGCAGCTTGGCTGGACAGGGGGTGTACGAGCAGTACTTC.

This clone was seen more than once but under ten times. The CDR3 coding sequence is TGTGCCAGCAGTTATCGGACAGGGAGCACAGATACGCAGTATTTT. Protein product: CASSYRTGSTDTQYF. The chain recombines TRBV6-5 with TRBJ2-3; 8 bases are a match to TRBD1. From germline, CDR1 is MNHEY and CDR2 SVGAGI. The length of the CDR3 is 15 residues. V trimming: 3 bases; J trimming: 0 bases; junction bases outside the gene matches: 2.

The chain recombines TRBV6-1 with TRBJ1-6; 8 bases agree with TRBD1. J lost 7 bases, V lost 5 bases, and 4 bases had no gene match. The CDR3 loop spans 14 amino acids. The germline V gene encodes CDR1 MNHNS and CDR2 SASEGT. CDR3 protein: CASSSRQGNSPLHF. For the CDR3, the DNA is TGTGCCAGCAGTTCTCGACAGGGGAATTCACCCCTCCACTTT.

The chain carries TRBV7-8 and TRBJ2-1; 7 bases match TRBD1. The germline gives CDR1 SGHVS, CDR2 FQNEAQ. V dropped 3 bases and J dropped 8; count of bases not matched to a gene: 4. This CDR3 comprises 13 residues. CDR3: CASSFDRDHEQFF. DNA of the CDR3: TGTGCCAGCAGCTTCGACAGGGACCATGAGCAGTTCTTC. The complete variable domain, with remaining parts taken from reference TRBV7-8 and TRBJ2-1, reads GAGVSQSPRYKVAKRGQDVALRCDPISGHVSLFWYQQALGQGPEFLTYFQNEAQLDKSGLPSDRFFAERPEGSVSTLKIQRTQQEDSAVYLCASSFDRDHEQFFGPGTRLTVL.

This clone has just a few counts. CDR3 in amino acids: CASSPTWGTQYF. The CDR3 DNA sequence: TGTGCCAGCAGCCCTACTTGGGGGACCCAGTACTTC. The chain links TRBV7-9 to TRBJ2-5; D remains ambiguous. Germline V gene data show CDR1 as SEHNR and CDR2 as FQNEAQ (reference sequence). V was pared by 5 bases and J by 7 bases, with 11 bases between. The CDR3 is 12 residues long. Looking up the rest from reference TRBV7-9 and TRBJ2-5 gives the full variable domain: DTGVSQNPRHKITKRGQNVTFRCDPISEHNRLYWYRQTLGQGPEFLTYFQNEAQLEKSRLLSDRFSAERPKGSFSTLEIQRTEQGDSAMYLCASSPTWGTQYFGPGTRLLVL.

This sequence joins TRBV9 and TRBJ2-1; possible D gene TRBD2, 6 bases. This CDR3 is built from 16 residues. Trimming left V 4 bases short and J 8 bases short, with 22 bases between. The V gene's germline CDR1 is SGDLS and CDR2 YYNGEE. The CDR3 region is CASSPRGTGWVDEQFF. The DNA of the CDR3 is TGTGCCAGCAGCCCCCGCGGGACCGGGTGGGTGGATGAGCAGTTCTTC.

The chain employs TRBV4-1 and TRBJ1-2, with a weak D call TRBD1 (6 bases). The CDR3 is 17 amino acids. V lost 1 base to trimming and J lost 8 bases, with 23 bases between them. Germline V gene data show CDR1 as MGHRA and CDR2 as YSYEKL. The CDR3: CASSQGFLRGGSVGYTF. CDR3 DNA sequence: TGCGCCAGCAGCCAAGGTTTTTTGCGGGGGGGCTCTGTCGGCTACACCTTC.

V usage is TRBV19 and J usage is TRBJ2-6; 10 bases are a match to TRBD1. The CDR3 has 18 residues. Per the germline V gene, CDR1 is LNHDA and CDR2 is SQIVND (reference sequence). Losses at the gene ends were 7 bases for V and 3 bases for J; bases not matched to a gene: 12. CDR3 DNA: TGTGCCAGTACCTCTCGTAGACAGGGGGCAAGTGGGGCCAACGTCCTGACTTTC. Translated: CASTSRRQGASGANVLTF.

The chain links TRBV15 to TRBJ2-2, with a possible D match to TRBD2 (5 bases). V was pared by 0 bases and J by 4 bases, with 9 bases between. The germline V gene encodes CDR1 LNHNV and CDR2 YYDKDF (reference sequence). The CDR3 has 15 residues. This CDR3 is CATSRERAGTGELFF. CDR3 bases: TGTGCCACCAGCAGAGAGAGGGCGGGCACCGGGGAGCTGTTTTTT.

V gene TRBV5-4 combines with J gene TRBJ2-1; 7 bases map to TRBD2. The CDR3 spans 14 residues. CDR1 SGHNT and CDR2 YYREEE come from the germline V gene (reference sequence). Here the CDR3 DNA reads TGTGGAGCGGGGAGAGATCCTACCGACAATGAGCAGTTCTTC. As protein: CGAGRDPTDNEQFF.

This chain joins TRBV5-1 and TRBJ1-4; no clear D gene. The V gene's germline CDR1 is SGHRS and CDR2 YFSETQ. The CDR3 contains 13 residues. V dropped 3 bases and J dropped 3 bases, with 6 bases sitting between them. The CDR3 reads CASSYYSNEKLFF. The CDR3 bases are TGCGCCAGCAGCTATTACTCTAATGAAAAACTGTTTTTT.

V gene TRBV6-5 combines with J gene TRBJ2-7; D is unresolved. The V end was cut by 0 bases, the J end by 5 bases, with 17 bases between. CDR3 length: 16 amino acids. Per germline, CDR1 MNHEY and CDR2 SVGAGI. CDR3 region: CASSYSRSRARNEQYF. The CDR3 DNA follows: TGTGCCAGCAGTTACTCGAGGAGTAGGGCGCGAAACGAGCAGTACTTC.

The chain couples TRBV11-2 to TRBJ2-7, with D perhaps TRBD1 (5 bases). The CDR3 contains 14 residues. V lost 3 bases, J lost 5 bases, and 14 bases lay in between. CDR1 is SGHAT, CDR2 FQNNGV, per germline. In DNA form, the CDR3 reads TGTGCCAGCAGCTTTCACAGGTTGGAGAACGAGCAGTACTTC. This translates into CASSFHRLENEQYF. The full variable domain, its missing parts supplied by reference TRBV11-2 and TRBJ2-7, is EAGVAQSPRYKIIEKRQSVAFWCNPISGHATLYWYQQILGQGPKLLIQFQNNGVVDDSQLPKDRFSAERLKGVDSTLKIQPAKLEDSAVYLCASSFHRLENEQYFGPGTRLTVT.

A few counts support this clone. The genes are TRBV2 and TRBJ2-7, with D unclear. V was clipped by 4 bases and J by 1 base, with 8 bases between them. This CDR3 comprises 13 residues. The germline CDR1 and CDR2 sequences are SNHLY and FYNNEI. In DNA form, the CDR3 reads TGTGCCAGCAGTGTCGCCTATTCCTACGAGCAGTACTTC. This translates into CASSVAYSYEQYF.

The chain combines TRBV7-2 with TRBJ2-1; maybe TRBD1 (5 bases). Per the germline V gene, CDR1 is SGHTA and CDR2 is FQGNSA. This CDR3 contains 15 residues. The V end was cut by 4 bases, the J end by 8 bases, with 18 bases between. The CDR3 loop reads CASSSQGLVLDEQFF. The CDR3 region has the DNA TGTGCCAGCAGCTCCCAGGGTTTGGTGTTGGATGAGCAGTTCTTC.

The chain combines TRBV7-8 with TRBJ1-2; D is perhaps TRBD1 (6 bases). Trimming left V 5 bases short and J 3 bases short, with 10 bases between. The CDR3 is 13 residues long. The germline V gene has CDR1 SGHVS and CDR2 FQNEAQ. In DNA form, the CDR3 reads TGTGCCAGCAGCAACGGGACATACTATGGCTACACCTTC. It encodes CASSNGTYYGYTF.

This chain uses TRBV5-1 with TRBJ2-2; D perhaps matches TRBD2 (5 bases). V lost 1 base and J lost 7, with 14 bases in between. Germline CDR1 is SGHRS and CDR2 is YFSETQ. CDR3 length: 15 amino acids. CDR3 sequence reads: CASSLLGSTGGELFF. The CDR3 nucleotides read TGCGCCAGCAGCTTGTTGGGGAGTACTGGCGGGGAGCTGTTTTTT. The variable domain in full, completed from reference TRBV5-1 and TRBJ2-2, reads KAGVTQTPRYLIKTRGQQVTLSCSPISGHRSVSWYQQTPGQGLQFLFEYFSETQRNKGNFPGRFSGRQFSNSRSEMNVSTLELGDSALYLCASSLLGSTGGELFFGEGSRLTVL.

The rearrangement joins TRBV29-1 to TRBJ2-1; TRBD1 agrees at 7 bases. Germline assignment: CDR1 SQVTM and CDR2 ANQGSEA. V gave up 7 bases and J gave up 6 bases; unmatched junction bases: 9. This CDR3 is built from 13 residues. The DNA of the CDR3 is TGCAGCGCTTCGACAGGGCCCCGCAATGAGCAGTTCTTC. Translation: CSASTGPRNEQFF.

The chain couples TRBV4-3 to TRBJ2-7, with 11 nucleotides matching TRBD1. CDR1 is LGHNA, CDR2 YSLEER, per germline. V gave up 5 bases and J gave up 2 bases; unmatched junction bases: 2. CDR3 length: 14 amino acids. This chain's CDR3 is CASSGGQGAYEQYF. CDR3 DNA: TGCGCCAGCAGCGGGGGACAGGGGGCCTACGAGCAGTACTTC.

CDR3 amino acids: CASSQPGLAYEQYF. Written as DNA, the CDR3 is TGTGCCAGCAGCCAGCCGGGACTAGCCTACGAGCAGTACTTC. The V call is TRBV5-6, the J call TRBJ2-7, with 8 nucleotides matching TRBD2. V lost 4 bases and J lost 2; bases outside the gene matches: 5. Per germline, CDR1 SGHDT and CDR2 YYEEEE. The CDR3 extends over 14 amino acids.

The CDR3 bases are TGCGCCAGCAGCCTTGAACTCCGGGCGGTCGTAGATACGCAGTATTTT. Translating it yields CASSLELRAVVDTQYF. V and J are TRBV4-3 and TRBJ2-3; no clear D gene. The germline V and J ends were trimmed by 4 bases and 5 bases, with 19 bases remaining between them. The length of the CDR3 is 16 residues. The germline V gene has CDR1 LGHNA and CDR2 YSLEER.

J is TRBJ2-3 and V is TRBV7-7; perhaps TRBD2 as D (5 bases). The CDR3 runs 16 residues. The V end was cut by 5 bases, the J end by 0 bases, with 15 bases between. Germline-derived CDR1 and CDR2 are SSHAT and FNYEAQ (reference sequence). This CDR3 is CASSAGGGASTDTQYF. The CDR3, as DNA: TGTGCCAGCAGCGCGGGCGGAGGCGCAAGCACAGATACGCAGTATTTT.

The V gene is TRBV7-3, the J gene TRBJ1-1; the D gene is possibly TRBD1 (6 bases). Germline V gene lookup returns CDR1 SGHTA and CDR2 FQGTGA. V was cut by 2 bases and J by 10 bases, with 23 bases left in between. The CDR3 extends over 16 amino acids. The CDR3 here is CASSLAGVRGPALAFF. CDR3 sequence (DNA): TGTGCCAGCAGCTTAGCAGGGGTGCGAGGGCCGGCGCTAGCTTTCTTT.

V is TRBV10-3 and J is TRBJ2-3; 13 bases are shared with TRBD2. V shed 4 bases, J shed 0 bases, and the junction held 4 bases outside the gene matches. In germline, CDR1 is ENHRY, CDR2 SYGVKD. CDR3 length: 17 amino acids. CDR3 in DNA: TGTGCCATCAGTGGGACTAGCGGGGGTGACAGCACAGATACGCAGTATTTT. It is translated as CAISGTSGGDSTDTQYF.

The chain is built from TRBV11-2 and TRBJ1-1; D might be TRBD1 (5 bases). CDR1 and CDR2 from the germline V gene are SGHAT and FQNNGV. The V gene lost 5 bases and the J gene lost 5 bases, with 18 bases spanning the gap. The CDR3 length is 15 residues. CDR3 sequence reads: CASSPQGLPGTEAFF. CDR3 DNA sequence: TGTGCCAGCAGCCCGCAGGGCCTCCCAGGGACTGAAGCTTTCTTT.